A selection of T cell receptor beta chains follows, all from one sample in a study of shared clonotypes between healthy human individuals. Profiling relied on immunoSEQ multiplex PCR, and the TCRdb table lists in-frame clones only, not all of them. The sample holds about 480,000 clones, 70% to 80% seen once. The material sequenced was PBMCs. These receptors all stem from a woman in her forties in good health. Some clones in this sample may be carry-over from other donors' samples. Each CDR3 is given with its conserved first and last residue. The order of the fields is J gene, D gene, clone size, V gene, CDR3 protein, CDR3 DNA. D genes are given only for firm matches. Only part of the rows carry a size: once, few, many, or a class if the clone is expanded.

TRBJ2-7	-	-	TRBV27	CASRAGSRTSYEQYF	TGTGCCAGCCGTGCCGGGAGCCGGACCTCCTACGAGCAGTACTTC
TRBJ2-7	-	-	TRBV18	CASSPQPDSYEQYF	TGTGCCAGCTCACCACAACCAGACTCCTACGAGCAGTACTTC
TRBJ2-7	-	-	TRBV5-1	CASSPDSYEQYF	TGCGCCAGCAGCCCGGACTCCTACGAGCAGTACTTC
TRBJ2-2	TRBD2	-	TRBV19	CASSMAGRAGELFF	TGTGCCAGTAGTATGGCAGGGAGGGCCGGGGAGCTGTTTTTT
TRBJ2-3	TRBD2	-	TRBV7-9	CASSFSGRVTDTQYF	TGTGCCAGCAGCTTTAGCGGGAGGGTAACAGATACGCAGTATTTT
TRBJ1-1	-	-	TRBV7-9	CASSPSGGGTEAFF	TGTGCCAGCAGCCCAAGCGGGGGTGGGACTGAAGCTTTCTTT
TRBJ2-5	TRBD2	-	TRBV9	CASSVDLGRGETQYF	TGTGCCAGCAGCGTAGATCTAGGGAGGGGAGAGACCCAGTACTTC
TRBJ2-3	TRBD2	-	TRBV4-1	CASSQVAGGGTQYF	TGCGCCAGCAGCCAAGTGGCGGGAGGGGGTACGCAGTATTTT
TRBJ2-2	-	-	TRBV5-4	CASSPGRGMNTGELFF	TGTGCCAGCAGCCCAGGCCGGGGTATGAACACCGGGGAGCTGTTTTTT
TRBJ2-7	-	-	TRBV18	CASSAGGYEQYF	TGTGCCAGCTCTGCGGGTGGGTACGAGCAGTACTTC
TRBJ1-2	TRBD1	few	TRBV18	CASSSSAGQGVLGYTF	TGTGCCAGCTCATCGAGTGCGGGACAGGGGGTCTTGGGCTACACCTTC
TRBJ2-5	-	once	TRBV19	CASSIRGIQETQYF	TGTGCCAGTAGTATTCGGGGAATCCAAGAGACCCAGTACTTC
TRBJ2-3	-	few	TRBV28	CASRVQGSTDTQYF	TGTGCCAGCAGAGTACAGGGTTCCACAGATACGCAGTATTTT
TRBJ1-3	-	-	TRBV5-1	CASSLSVRQLPFRTSGNTIYF	TGCGCCAGCAGCTTGTCAGTGAGACAACTGCCATTCAGGACCTCTGGAAACACCATATATTTT
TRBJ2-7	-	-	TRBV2	CASSEGISYEQYF	TGTGCCAGCAGTGAGGGCATTTCCTACGAGCAGTACTTC
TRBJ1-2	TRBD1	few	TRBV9	CASSVGQGDNYGYTF	TGTGCCAGCAGCGTGGGACAGGGGGACAACTATGGCTACACCTTC
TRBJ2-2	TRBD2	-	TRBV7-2	CASNIAGATGELFF	TGTGCCAGCAACATAGCGGGAGCAACCGGGGAGCTGTTTTTT
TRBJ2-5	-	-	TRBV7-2	CASSLGLHQETQYF	TGTGCCAGCAGCTTAGGGCTGCACCAAGAGACCCAGTACTTC
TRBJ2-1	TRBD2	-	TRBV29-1	CSVERREGPDNEQFF	TGCAGCGTTGAAAGGCGGGAGGGCCCGGATAATGAGCAGTTCTTC
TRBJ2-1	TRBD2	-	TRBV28	CASSQGLAATYNEQFF	TGTGCCAGCAGTCAAGGACTAGCGGCAACCTACAATGAGCAGTTCTTC
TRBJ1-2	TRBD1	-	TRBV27	CASSLYIQGLNPNYGYTF	TGTGCCAGCAGTTTATACATACAGGGGCTTAACCCTAACTATGGCTACACCTTC
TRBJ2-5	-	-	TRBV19	CASSTLRQETQYF	TGTGCCAGTAGTACCCTTCGCCAAGAGACCCAGTACTTC
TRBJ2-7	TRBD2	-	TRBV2	CASRGTSLAYEQYF	TGTGCCAGCAGAGGGACTAGCCTCGCCTACGAGCAGTACTTC
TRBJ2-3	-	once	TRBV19	CASKANDAGAQYF	TGTGCCAGTAAGGCAAATGATGCCGGGGCGCAGTATTTT
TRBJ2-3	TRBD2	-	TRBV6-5	CASSYGREATDTQYF	TGTGCCAGCAGTTATGGGCGGGAGGCCACAGATACGCAGTATTTT
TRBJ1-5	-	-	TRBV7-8	CASSLIWRGQRNQPQHF	TGTGCCAGCAGCTTAATTTGGCGCGGGCAGCGCAATCAGCCCCAGCATTTT
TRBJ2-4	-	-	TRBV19	CASSIGATGWAAKNIQYF	TGTGCCAGTAGTATAGGGGCCACAGGGTGGGCGGCCAAAAACATTCAGTACTTC
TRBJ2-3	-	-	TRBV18	CASSPPGREQYF	TGTGCCAGCTCCCCTCCAGGGCGTGAGCAGTATTTT
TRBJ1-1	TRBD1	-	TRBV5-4	CASSLGAGQTEAFF	TGTGCCAGCAGCTTGGGGGCGGGACAGACTGAAGCTTTCTTT
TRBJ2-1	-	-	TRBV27	CASSLLPGYNEQFF	TGTGCCAGCAGTTTACTTCCAGGCTACAATGAGCAGTTCTTC
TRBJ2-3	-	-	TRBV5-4	CASSLDSTDTQYF	TGTGCCAGCAGCTTGGACAGCACAGATACGCAGTATTTT